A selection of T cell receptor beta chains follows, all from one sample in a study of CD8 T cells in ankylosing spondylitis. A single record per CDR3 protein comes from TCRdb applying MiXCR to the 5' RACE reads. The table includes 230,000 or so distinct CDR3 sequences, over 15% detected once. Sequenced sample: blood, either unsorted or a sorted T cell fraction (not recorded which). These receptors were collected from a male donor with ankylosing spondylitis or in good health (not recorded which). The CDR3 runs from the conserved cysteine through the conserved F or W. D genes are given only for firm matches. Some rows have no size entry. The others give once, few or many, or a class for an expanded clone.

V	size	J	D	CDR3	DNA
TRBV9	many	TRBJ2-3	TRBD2	CASSALSSGLPYTQYF	TGTGCCAGCAGCGCGCTATCTAGCGGCCTTCCGTATACGCAGTATTTT
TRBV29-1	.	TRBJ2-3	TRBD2	CSVEWTSGLLGSSTDTQYF	TGCAGCGTTGAATGGACTAGCGGGCTCCTGGGGTCTAGCACAGATACGCAGTATTTT
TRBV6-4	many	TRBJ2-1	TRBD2	CASSERVAGGHNEQFF	TGTGCCAGCAGTGAGAGGGTAGCGGGAGGCCACAATGAGCAGTTCTTC
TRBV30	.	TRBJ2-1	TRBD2	CAWGTSSYNEQFF	TGTGCCTGGGGGACTAGCTCCTACAATGAGCAGTTCTTC
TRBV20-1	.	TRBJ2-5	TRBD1	CSTRDRVQETQYF	TGCAGTACTAGGGACAGGGTTCAAGAGACCCAGTACTTC
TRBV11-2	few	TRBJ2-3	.	CASSLAGPADTQYF	TGTGCCAGCAGCTTAGCAGGTCCGGCAGATACGCAGTATTTT
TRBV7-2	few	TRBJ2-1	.	CASSLWGYLSNEQFF	TGTGCCAGCAGCTTATGGGGCTACCTATCCAATGAGCAGTTCTTC
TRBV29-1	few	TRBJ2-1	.	CSCLRTGEQFF	TGCAGCTGTCTGCGTACGGGTGAGCAGTTCTTC
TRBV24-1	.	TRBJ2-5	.	CATSGTPDLETQYF	TGTGCCACCAGTGGTACCCCGGACCTCGAGACCCAGTACTTC
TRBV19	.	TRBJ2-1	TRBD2	CASSIMASGNEQFF	TGTGCCAGTAGTATAATGGCTAGCGGGAATGAGCAGTTCTTC